Below, 21 T cell receptor beta chains from the same sample are listed, as sequenced in a study of Graves' ophthalmopathy and Graves' hyperthyroidism. RNA transcripts provided the template for amplifying TCR beta CDR3 regions. After a first-round RT-PCR with HTBI primers, a second-round multiplex PCR was run. TCRdb re-called the multiplex PCR reads with MiXCR, one entry per CDR3 protein. The repertoire holds about 620,000 distinct CDR3 sequences, with about 24% as singletons. The sequencing input was peripheral blood. The origin of the receptors is a woman between 18 and 29 years old with stable Graves' hyperthyroidism. Some clones in this sample may be carry-over from other donors' samples.

This clonotype was seen ten or more times. V and J are TRBV2 and TRBJ1-1; the D gene is possibly TRBD1 (6 bases). The CDR3 is 16 amino acids. Trimming stripped 4 bases from V and 1 base from J, with 16 bases between. Germline values: CDR1 SNHLY, CDR2 FYNNEI. CDR3 bases: TGTGCCAGCAGTGTAGGGAGAGGGGGACCGAACACTGAAGCTTTCTTT. Its protein is CASSVGRGGPNTEAFF.

The chain joins TRBV11-2 to TRBJ2-7; 11 nucleotides match TRBD1. The trim removed 0 bases at V and 1 base at J, leaving 5 bases unmatched. The CDR3 runs 17 residues. Germline CDR1 is SGHAT and CDR2 is FQNNGV. In nucleotides, the CDR3 is TGTGCCAGCAGCTTAGATAGGAGGGACAGGGGGTCCTACGAGCAGTACTTC. This sequence encodes CASSLDRRDRGSYEQYF.

This clonotype was seen at least ten times. V gene TRBV9 combines with J gene TRBJ2-2; the D gene is possibly TRBD1 (6 bases). The germline V gene encodes CDR1 SGDLS and CDR2 YYNGEE. The V end was cut by 5 bases, the J end by 7 bases, with 9 bases between. This CDR3 has 12 residues. CDR3 bases: TGTGCCAGCAGACAGGGCGTCGGGGAGCTGTTTTTT. Protein: CASRQGVGELFF.

The sample holds many counts of this clonotype. The chain joins TRBV7-2 to TRBJ1-1; 7 bases are shared with TRBD1. Losses at the gene ends were 5 bases for V and 4 bases for J; bases not matched to a gene: 10. The germline V gene has CDR1 SGHTA and CDR2 FQGNSA. CDR3 length equals 15 residues. The CDR3 protein is CASSPGQAFFTEAFF. The CDR3 coding sequence is TGTGCCAGCAGCCCCGGACAGGCCTTTTTCACTGAAGCTTTCTTT.

The gene calls are TRBV7-3 and TRBJ2-5, with TRBD2 matching 9 bases. Losses at the gene ends were 5 bases for V and 10 bases for J; bases not matched to a gene: 11. Germline CDR1 reads SGHTA; CDR2 reads FQGTGA. The length of the CDR3 is 14 residues. CDR3 nucleotides: TGTGCCAGCAGCCAATCTAGCGGGGTCGCGAGCCAGTACTTC. It encodes CASSQSSGVASQYF.

This sequence joins TRBV12-3 or TRBV12-4 and TRBJ2-7; 10 bases are a match to TRBD1. Trimming at V came to 5 bases and at J to 7 bases, leaving 5 bases not matched to a gene. The CDR3 is made up of 13 amino acids. The CDR3 loop reads CASSPGQGWEQYF. The CDR3 region has the DNA TGTGCCAGCAGTCCGGGACAGGGGTGGGAGCAGTACTTC.

The table lists this clonotype with many counts. The chain combines TRBV6-1 with TRBJ1-3; 10 bases are a match to TRBD1. The ends lost 6 bases at V and 0 bases at J; junction bases unmatched: 8. The CDR3 spans 17 residues. Germline V lookup: CDR1 MNHNS, CDR2 SASEGT. The CDR3 coding sequence is TGTGCCAGCAGCCCAGGGACAGGGGCCGTCTCTGGAAACACCATATATTTT. It yields the protein CASSPGTGAVSGNTIYF.

The rearrangement links TRBV6-1 to TRBJ1-1; D remains ambiguous. V was clipped by 8 bases and J by 2 bases, with 15 bases between them. CDR3 size: 14 residues. CDR1 and CDR2 from the germline V gene are MNHNS and SASEGT. CDR3 sequence (DNA): TGTGCCAGCCCCACGGGCAGCGGAAACACTGAAGCTTTCTTT. Protein product: CASPTGSGNTEAFF.

Notes on this clonotype: A junction boundary mismatches the germline segment, possibly from a read error. This chain uses TRBV18 with TRBJ1-1; no clear D. Germline CDR1 KGHSH, CDR2 LQKENI. The CDR3 contains 15 residues. The CDR3 is CASPPMGKLNTEAFF. Written as DNA, the CDR3 is TGTGCCAGCCCACCGATGGGAAAATTGAACACTGAAGCTTTCTTT. Drawing the rest from reference TRBV18 and TRBJ1-1, the complete variable domain is NAGVMQNPRHLVRRRGQEARLRCSPMKGHSHVYWYRQLPEEGLKFMVYLQKENIIDESGMPKERFSAEFPKEGPSILRIQQVVRGDSAAYFCASPPMGKLNTEAFFGQGTRLTVV.

There are many counts of this clonotype. V gene TRBV10-3 combines with J gene TRBJ1-6, with D unclear. Germline CDR1 is ENHRY and CDR2 is SYGVKD. The CDR3 extends over 12 amino acids. V was shortened by 6 bases and J by 10 bases, with 10 bases between the two germline ends. This CDR3 is CAIRNSSSPLHF. The CDR3 nucleotides are TGTGCCATCAGGAACAGCTCGTCACCCCTCCACTTT.

This clonotype was counted ten times or more. The chain uses TRBV12-3 or TRBV12-4 and TRBJ1-2; D is unclear. The V gene lost 6 bases and the J gene lost 4 bases, with 9 bases spanning the gap. The CDR3 extends over 12 amino acids. For the CDR3, the DNA is TGTGCCAGCAGGCGGGATCTCTATGGCTACACCTTC. Amino acid sequence: CASRRDLYGYTF.

This clonotype was found many times. This CDR3 reads CASSRQEDTEAFF. Written as DNA, the CDR3 is TGTGCCAGCAGCCGACAGGAGGACACTGAAGCTTTCTTT. V and J are TRBV14 and TRBJ1-1; tentatively, D is TRBD1 (6 bases). Germline V lookup: CDR1 SGHDN, CDR2 FVKESK. V was cut by 4 bases and J by 3 bases, with 9 bases left in between. The CDR3 covers 13 residues.

The count of this clonotype is one. Mismatch with germline at one junction end may stem from a read error. CDR3 DNA: TGTTCCAGCAGCCTGGGGCGAGCGAGGGAGCTGTTTTTT. As protein: CSSSLGRARELFF. This chain uses TRBV28 with TRBJ2-2; a weak D match, TRBD1 (5 bases). The germline V gene encodes CDR1 MDHEN and CDR2 SYDVKM. The CDR3 loop spans 13 amino acids.

The chain has TRBV6-5 and TRBJ2-2; D uncertain. The length of the CDR3 is 12 residues. CDR1 is MNHEY and CDR2 is SVGAGI in the germline V gene. The V end was cut by 0 bases, the J end by 7 bases, with 3 bases between. The CDR3 DNA reads TGTGCCAGCAGTTACTCGTTCGGGGAGCTGTTTTTT. It translates to CASSYSFGELFF.

In regard to this clonotype: The likely explanation is a read error, given a far larger clone one base away. V and J are TRBV12-3 or TRBV12-4 and TRBJ2-7; D gene ambiguous. The length of the CDR3 is 12 residues. CDR3 sequence reads: CAGSLGAYEQYF. The CDR3 region has the DNA TGTGCCGGCAGTTTAGGAGCTTACGAGCAGTACTTC.

The sample holds many counts of this clonotype. The CDR3 DNA is TGCAGTGCTAGAAAAACAGGGGGGCTTTCACCCCTCCACTTT. Translating it yields CSARKTGGLSPLHF. The chain is built from TRBV20-1 and TRBJ1-6; 8 positions match TRBD1. The CDR3 is made up of 14 amino acids. The junction had 6 bases not matched to a gene; V was cut back by 2 bases and J by 9 bases. Germline-derived CDR1 and CDR2 are DFQATT and SNEGSKA (reference sequence).

This clonotype was counted many times. V is TRBV7-8 and J is TRBJ2-5; TRBD1 aligns across 9 bases. Germline assignment: CDR1 SGHVS and CDR2 FQNEAQ. This CDR3 is built from 15 residues. After removal of 7 bases from V and 2 bases from J, the junction contained 8 bases not matched to a gene. The CDR3 nucleotides read TGTGCCAGCAACGACAGGGGGTACCGACAAGAGACCCAGTACTTC. Translation: CASNDRGYRQETQYF.

This clonotype was seen repeatedly, ten times or more. This chain uses TRBV6-1 with TRBJ1-1; TRBD1 might be the D (6 bases). Germline V gene lookup returns CDR1 MNHNS and CDR2 SASEGT. Between the trimmed V and J ends, which lost 5 bases and 4 bases, there was a span of 14 bases. The CDR3 has 14 amino acids. This chain's CDR3 is CASSRTGWGTEAFF. For the CDR3, the DNA is TGTGCCAGCAGTCGAACAGGGTGGGGCACTGAAGCTTTCTTT.

V and J are TRBV2 and TRBJ1-2; tentatively, D is TRBD1 (5 bases). V was trimmed by 11 bases and J by 5 bases, leaving 21 bases between them. Germline V gene lookup returns CDR1 SNHLY and CDR2 FYNNEI. There are 14 residues in the CDR3. The CDR3 DNA follows: TGTGCCGGCTCAGGGTTACCGGGAGGGTATGGCTACACCTTC. Translating it yields CAGSGLPGGYGYTF.

Remarks on this clonotype: One base away lies a much larger clone, so this may be a sequencing read error. The CDR3 DNA reads as TGTGCCAGCAGCGCCGGGACAGGGGTTGGGAGCGGGGAGCTGTTTTTT. It codes for CASSAGTGVGSGELFF. The chain has TRBV6-1 and TRBJ2-2; TRBD1 agrees at 10 bases. The germline CDR1 and CDR2 sequences are MNHNS and SASEGT. V was pared by 6 bases and J by 7 bases, with 11 bases of the junction left unmatched. This CDR3 comprises 16 residues.

The V and J genes are TRBV28 and TRBJ2-1; 9 bases agree with TRBD2. This CDR3 comprises 17 residues. CDR1 is MDHEN, CDR2 SYDVKM, per germline. Trimming took 6 bases from V and 0 from J; bases not matched to a gene: 9. The CDR3 coding sequence is TGTGCCAGCAGAGACGGGTTAGCGGGAGTCTCCTACAATGAGCAGTTCTTC. As protein: CASRDGLAGVSYNEQFF.